What follows are 6 T cell receptor beta chains derived from one specimen sequenced in a study of cytomegalovirus exposure and HLA in healthy donors. Generated by immunoSEQ multiplex PCR, the TCRdb table keeps only in-frame clones and is missing some. The table includes about 120,000 clones, 85% to 90% detected once. What was sequenced was PBMCs. The receptor source for this set is a woman aged 25 to 39 in good health and CMV-seropositive.

V gene TRBV5-1 combines with J gene TRBJ2-3, with D unresolved. CDR1 SGHRS and CDR2 YFSETQ come from the germline V gene. Deletions cut 3 bases from V and 2 bases from J, with 10 bases between. The CDR3 runs 14 residues. The CDR3 DNA reads as TGCGCCAGCAGCTCGACAAAACCCACAGATACGCAGTATTTT. Translation: CASSSTKPTDTQYF.

This chain joins TRBV29-1 and TRBJ1-1; D is unclear. Germline V gives CDR1 SQVTM, CDR2 ANQGSEA. The CDR3 has 12 amino acids. V lost 7 bases, J lost 4 bases, and 13 bases lay in between. CDR3 protein: CSARRGGTEAFF. The CDR3 DNA follows: TGCAGCGCCCGCCGGGGAGGCACTGAAGCTTTCTTT. Full variable domain (outside the CDR3, taken from reference TRBV29-1 and TRBJ1-1): SAVISQKPSRDICQRGTSLTIQCQVDSQVTMMFWYRQQPGQSLTLIATANQGSEATYESGFVIDKFPISRPNLTFSTLTVSNMSPEDSSIYLCSARRGGTEAFFGQGTRLTVV.

V is TRBV19 and J is TRBJ2-7; D is unclear. From germline, CDR1 is LNHDA and CDR2 SQIVND (reference sequence). This CDR3 comprises 13 residues. The V end lost 5 bases, the J end lost 2 bases, and 10 bases lay between the germline ends. The CDR3 sequence is CASSWRNAYEQYF. The CDR3 DNA sequence: TGTGCCAGTAGTTGGCGGAACGCCTACGAGCAGTACTTC.

The V and J genes are TRBV5-1 and TRBJ2-7, with D perhaps TRBD1 (6 bases). Trimming took 0 bases from V and 4 from J, leaving 14 bases between them. Germline V gene data show CDR1 as SGHRS and CDR2 as YFSETQ. This CDR3 region has 15 residues. CDR3 sequence: CASSLVRGGKYEQYF. CDR3 DNA sequence: TGCGCCAGCAGCTTGGTCAGGGGCGGAAAATACGAGCAGTACTTC.

This clone occurred once. The chain uses TRBV7-2 and TRBJ2-5, with 10 bases lining up with TRBD2. The trim removed 5 bases at V and 6 bases at J, leaving 18 bases unmatched. The CDR3 is 18 residues long. Germline-derived CDR1 and CDR2 are SGHTA and FQGNSA. The CDR3 loop reads CASSPRGWSSGSGKTQYF. In DNA form, the CDR3 reads TGTGCCAGCAGCCCCCGGGGTTGGTCTAGCGGGAGTGGAAAGACCCAGTACTTC.

The J gene is TRBJ2-3, the V gene TRBV27; 12 bases line up with TRBD2. Germline-derived CDR1 and CDR2 are MNHEY and SMNVEV (reference sequence). The V segment lost 6 bases and the J segment 0 bases; nucleotides outside the gene matches: 7. This CDR3 region has 17 residues. CDR3 sequence: CASSPLGTSGSTDTQYF. In DNA form, the CDR3 reads TGTGCCAGCAGCCCCTTAGGGACTAGCGGGAGCACAGATACGCAGTATTTT.